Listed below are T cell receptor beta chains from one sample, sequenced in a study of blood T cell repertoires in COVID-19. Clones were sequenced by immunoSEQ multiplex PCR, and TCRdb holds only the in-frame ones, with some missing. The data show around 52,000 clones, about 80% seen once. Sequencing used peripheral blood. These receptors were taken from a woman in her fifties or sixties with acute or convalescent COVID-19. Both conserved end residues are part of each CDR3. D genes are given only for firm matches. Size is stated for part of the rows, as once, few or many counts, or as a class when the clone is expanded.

TGTGCCAGCAGCTTCAGGGGAACTGAAGCTTTCTTT,CASSFRGTEAFF,NA,TRBJ1-1,TRBV5-4,NA
TGTGCCAGCAGCTTAGTAGGACAGGGGAAAAGGAACACTGAAGCTTTCTTT,CASSLVGQGKRNTEAFF,TRBD1,TRBJ1-1,TRBV7-9,NA
TGTGCCATCAGTGGTGAGGGGGCGGTTGGCTACACCTTC,CAISGEGAVGYTF,TRBD1,TRBJ1-2,TRBV10-3,NA
TGTGCCAGCAGCCCCAGAGATAACCGGGGAACTGAAGCTTTCTTT,CASSPRDNRGTEAFF,NA,TRBJ1-1,TRBV7-8,NA
TGCGCCAGCAGCTCCCAGGGGGATACTTACACTGAAGCTTTCTTT,CASSSQGDTYTEAFF,TRBD1,TRBJ1-1,TRBV5-1,NA
TGTGCCAGCAGACCCCGAGAGCAAGAGACCCAGTACTTC,CASRPREQETQYF,NA,TRBJ2-5,TRBV6-5,few
TGTGCCAGCAAGGAGTCGAGGACAGGGGGTCTCGAGCAGTACTTC,CASKESRTGGLEQYF,TRBD1,TRBJ2-7,TRBV6-5,NA
TGTGCCAGCCTGACGGACTCTAACTATGGCTACACCTTC,CASLTDSNYGYTF,NA,TRBJ1-2,TRBV30,NA
TGTGCCTGGAGCCCGACAGAGAACTATGGCTACACCTTC,CAWSPTENYGYTF,NA,TRBJ1-2,TRBV30,NA
TGTGCCAGCAGCTCCCACAGGGGATGGAGAACTGAAGCTTTCTTT,CASSSHRGWRTEAFF,TRBD1,TRBJ1-1,TRBV7-9,NA
TGTGCCAGCAGCCAGTCACGGAGCACAGATACGCAGTATTTT,CASSQSRSTDTQYF,NA,TRBJ2-3,TRBV3-1/TRBV3-2,NA
TGTGCCAGCAGCCAAGATCTAGCGGGGTCGGGAGAGACCCAGTACTTC,CASSQDLAGSGETQYF,TRBD2,TRBJ2-5,TRBV3-1/TRBV3-2,NA
TGTGCCAGCAGGCTTGGGGGGAACTACGAGCAGTACTTC,CASRLGGNYEQYF,NA,TRBJ2-7,TRBV12-3/TRBV12-4,NA
TGTGCCAGCAGTGACTCGGGACAGGGCATAACAGATACGCAGTATTTT,CASSDSGQGITDTQYF,TRBD1,TRBJ2-3,TRBV6-4,few
TGTGCCAGCTCACCGGGGCAGGGGGCGAGTTACGAGCAGTACTTC,CASSPGQGASYEQYF,TRBD1,TRBJ2-7,TRBV18,NA
TGTGCCAGCGGAAGGGGCGAAAAGCAGTACTTC,CASGRGEKQYF,NA,TRBJ2-7,TRBV6-5,few
TGTGCCAGCAGCTCACACGGGGGGACAGGGTCCTACGAGCAGTACTTC,CASSSHGGTGSYEQYF,TRBD1,TRBJ2-7,TRBV7-9,NA
TGTGCCAGCAGCCAGCGCCAACTAGCGGGGTTGACAGATACGCAGTATTTT,CASSQRQLAGLTDTQYF,TRBD2,TRBJ2-3,TRBV14,NA
TGCGCCAGCAGCCAGGGAGTTGAAAAACTGTTTTTT,CASSQGVEKLFF,NA,TRBJ1-4,TRBV4-1,NA
TGCGCCAGCAGCCCAGGACAGGCCGGGGAGCTGTTTTTT,CASSPGQAGELFF,TRBD1,TRBJ2-2,TRBV4-3,NA
TGTGCCTGGAGTGAAAAGGCGGGGAGCACTGAAGCTTTCTTT,CAWSEKAGSTEAFF,NA,TRBJ1-1,TRBV30,few
TGTGCCAGCTCACCTTCTAGCACAGATACGCAGTATTTT,CASSPSSTDTQYF,NA,TRBJ2-3,TRBV18,NA
TGTGCCAGCAGCGTAGTAGCGGGGGGGCTTGGTTTGGCAGATACGCAGTATTTT,CASSVVAGGLGLADTQYF,TRBD2,TRBJ2-3,TRBV9,NA
TGTGCCAGCAGCCCAGGGTTTGCGGAAAAACTGTTTTTT,CASSPGFAEKLFF,NA,TRBJ1-4,TRBV5-5,NA
TGTGCCAGCAGCGAAGTAGGGACAGGACAATCCTACGAGCAGTACTTC,CASSEVGTGQSYEQYF,TRBD1,TRBJ2-7,TRBV5-6,NA
TGCGCCAGCAGCCTGCGGACCGGACAGATAAACGCTTTCTTT,CASSLRTGQINAFF,NA,TRBJ1-1,TRBV5-1,NA
TGTGCCTGGAGTGAAAGGGGAGAAGCTTTCTTT,CAWSERGEAFF,NA,TRBJ1-1,TRBV30,NA
TGTGCCAGCTCACCCTACAACCTAGGTAGCAATTCACCCCTCCACTTT,CASSPYNLGSNSPLHF,NA,TRBJ1-6,TRBV18,NA
TGTGCCATCAGTGTTGGGACAGGGACCACTGAAGCTTTCTTT,CAISVGTGTTEAFF,TRBD1,TRBJ1-1,TRBV10-3,NA
TGTGCCAGCAGCCTTAACACGGCAGGAGCTTTCTTT,CASSLNTAGAFF,NA,TRBJ1-1,TRBV3-1/TRBV3-2,NA
TGTGCCAGCAGCCAAGAGTCGTCAGGGGTCTATGGCTACACCTTC,CASSQESSGVYGYTF,NA,TRBJ1-2,TRBV3-1/TRBV3-2,few
TGCGCCAGCAGCTCGGGACTAGCGGAAGAGACCCAGTACTTC,CASSSGLAEETQYF,TRBD2,TRBJ2-5,TRBV5-1,NA
TGTGCCATCTGCCCGGGGGAAGGCGAGCAGTATTTT,CAICPGEGEQYF,NA,TRBJ2-3,TRBV10-3,NA
TGTGCCAGTAGTGCACTAGAGAGGCACACCGGGGAGCTGTTTTTT,CASSALERHTGELFF,NA,TRBJ2-2,TRBV19,NA
TGTGCCAGCAGGCAAGCGGGGAGGTTCACAGATACGCAGTATTTT,CASRQAGRFTDTQYF,TRBD2,TRBJ2-3,TRBV7-2,NA
TGTGCCAGCACTAGCGGGGACTCCTACGAGCAGTACTTC,CASTSGDSYEQYF,TRBD2,TRBJ2-7,TRBV18,few
TGTGCCAGCAGCTTGCGGGACTTCTCCTACGAGCAGTACTTC,CASSLRDFSYEQYF,NA,TRBJ2-7,TRBV5-4,NA
TGTGCCAGCAGCTTGCAGGGGTGTACTGAAGCTTTCTTT,CASSLQGCTEAFF,NA,TRBJ1-1,TRBV5-7,few
TGTGCCAGCAGCGCTGGACTGGGTATGGGCAATCAGCCCCAGCATTTT,CASSAGLGMGNQPQHF,NA,TRBJ1-5,TRBV9,NA
TGTGCCAGCAGTGGCCCCGGGACACTTCCTATGGGGACCATATATTTT,CASSGPGTLPMGTIYF,NA,TRBJ1-3,TRBV6-1,NA
TGCGCCAGCAGCCAACGGGAGGGAAAACTGTTTTTT,CASSQREGKLFF,NA,TRBJ1-4,TRBV4-1,NA
TGCGCCAGCAGCCAAGAAGGGGGATTTGGATTCTTCAATGAGCAGTTCTTC,CASSQEGGFGFFNEQFF,NA,TRBJ2-1,TRBV4-3,NA